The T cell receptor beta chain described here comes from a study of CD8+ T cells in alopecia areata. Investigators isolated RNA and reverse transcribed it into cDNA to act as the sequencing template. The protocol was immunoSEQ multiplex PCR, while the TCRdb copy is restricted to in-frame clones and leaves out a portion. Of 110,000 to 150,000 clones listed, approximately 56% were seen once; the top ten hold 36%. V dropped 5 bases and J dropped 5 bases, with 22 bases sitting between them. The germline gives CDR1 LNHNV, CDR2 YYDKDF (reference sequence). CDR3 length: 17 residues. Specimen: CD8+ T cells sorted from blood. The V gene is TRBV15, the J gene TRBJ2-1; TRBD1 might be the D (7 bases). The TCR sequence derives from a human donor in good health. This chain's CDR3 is CATSARSGGFLDNEQFF. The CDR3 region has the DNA TGTGCCACCAGCGCCCGGTCAGGGGGGTTTTTAGACAATGAGCAGTTCTTC.